The present T cell receptor beta chain was sequenced within a study of radiotherapy plus CTLA-4 blockade in lung cancer. Study observations and caveats: Response, reportedly, was best predicted by interferon-beta along with early blood T cell clone dynamics. Radiotherapy with ipilimumab was followed by blood expansion of tumor-derived clones.

The CDR3 is 15 amino acids. With 0 bases clipped from V and 5 bases from J, the junction kept 6 bases outside the gene matches. CDR1 and CDR2 from the germline V gene are SGHRS and YFSETQ. The protocol was immunoSEQ multiplex PCR, while the TCRdb copy is restricted to in-frame clones and leaves out a portion. Counted here are 11,000 to 15,000 clones, around 87% occurring once; the ten biggest clones make up roughly 14%. This clone was seen once. What it binds is unknown. Sample: peripheral blood, taken from a patient treated with radiotherapy plus ipilimumab. The chain carries TRBV5-1 and TRBJ2-7, with 9 bases fitting TRBD1. The TCR was taken from a human donor with non-small cell lung cancer that progressed on radiotherapy plus ipilimumab. Some clones in this sample may be carry-over from other donors' samples. The CDR3 region has the DNA TGCGCCAGCAGCTTGGCGGACAGGGGCGAGGACGAGCAGTACTTC. It translates to CASSLADRGEDEQYF.